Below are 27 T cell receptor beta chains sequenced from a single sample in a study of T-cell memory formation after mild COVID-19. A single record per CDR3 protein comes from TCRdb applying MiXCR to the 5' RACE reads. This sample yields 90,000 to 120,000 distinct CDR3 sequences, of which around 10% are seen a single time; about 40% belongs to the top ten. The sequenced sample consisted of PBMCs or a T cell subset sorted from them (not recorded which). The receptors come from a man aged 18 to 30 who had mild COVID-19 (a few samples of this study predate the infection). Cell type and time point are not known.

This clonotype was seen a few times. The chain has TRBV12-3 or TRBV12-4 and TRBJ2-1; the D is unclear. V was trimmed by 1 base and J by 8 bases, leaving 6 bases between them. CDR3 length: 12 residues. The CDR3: CASSLVRDEQFF. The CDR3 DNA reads TGTGCCAGCAGTTTAGTTCGGGATGAGCAGTTCTTC.

The CDR3 here is CASSQGQPKGETQYF. The CDR3 DNA is TGTGCCAGCAGCCAGGGACAGCCCAAAGGAGAGACCCAGTACTTC. This chain uses TRBV7-9 with TRBJ2-5, with 7 positions matching TRBD1. The V gene's germline CDR1 is SEHNR and CDR2 FQNEAQ (reference sequence). The CDR3 totals 15 residues. The junction had 10 bases not matched to a gene; V was cut back by 5 bases and J by 4 bases.

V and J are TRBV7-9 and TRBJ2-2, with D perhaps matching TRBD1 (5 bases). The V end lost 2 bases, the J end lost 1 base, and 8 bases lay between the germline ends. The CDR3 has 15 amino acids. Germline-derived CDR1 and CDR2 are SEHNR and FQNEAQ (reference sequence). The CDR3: CASSLIQGNTGELFF. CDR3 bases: TGTGCCAGCAGCTTAATCCAGGGGAACACCGGGGAGCTGTTTTTT. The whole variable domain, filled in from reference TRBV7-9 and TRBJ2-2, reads DTGVSQNPRHKITKRGQNVTFRCDPISEHNRLYWYRQTLGQGPEFLTYFQNEAQLEKSRLLSDRFSAERPKGSFSTLEIQRTEQGDSAMYLCASSLIQGNTGELFFGEGSRLTVL.

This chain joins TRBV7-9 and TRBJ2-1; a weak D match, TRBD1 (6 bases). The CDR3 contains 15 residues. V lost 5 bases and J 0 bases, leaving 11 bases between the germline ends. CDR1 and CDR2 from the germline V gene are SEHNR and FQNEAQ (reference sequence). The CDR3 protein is CASSPSRGSYNEQFF. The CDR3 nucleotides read TGTGCCAGCAGCCCCTCCAGGGGCTCCTACAATGAGCAGTTCTTC. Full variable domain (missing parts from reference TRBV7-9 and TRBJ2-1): DTGVSQNPRHKITKRGQNVTFRCDPISEHNRLYWYRQTLGQGPEFLTYFQNEAQLEKSRLLSDRFSAERPKGSFSTLEIQRTEQGDSAMYLCASSPSRGSYNEQFFGPGTRLTVL.

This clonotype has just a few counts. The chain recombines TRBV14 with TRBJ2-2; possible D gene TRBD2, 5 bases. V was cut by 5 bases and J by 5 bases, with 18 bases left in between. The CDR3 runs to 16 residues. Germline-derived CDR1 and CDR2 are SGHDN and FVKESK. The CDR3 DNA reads TGTGCCAGCAGCAAGACTACCTTTTTTGGGACCGGGGAGCTGTTTTTT. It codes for CASSKTTFFGTGELFF.

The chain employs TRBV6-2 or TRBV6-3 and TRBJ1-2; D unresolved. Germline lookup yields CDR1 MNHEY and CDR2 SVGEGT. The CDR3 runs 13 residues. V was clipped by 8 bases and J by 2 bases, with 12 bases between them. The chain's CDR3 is CASSTTENYGYTF. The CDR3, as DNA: TGTGCCAGCTCAACGACCGAGAACTATGGCTACACCTTC.

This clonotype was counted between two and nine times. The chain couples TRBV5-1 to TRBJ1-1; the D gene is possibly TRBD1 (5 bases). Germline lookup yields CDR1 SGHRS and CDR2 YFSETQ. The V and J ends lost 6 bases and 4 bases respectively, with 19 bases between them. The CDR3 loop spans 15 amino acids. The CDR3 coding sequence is TGCGCCAGCACCCCAGGTCGAGGCGGGGGCACTGAAGCTTTCTTT. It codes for CASTPGRGGGTEAFF.

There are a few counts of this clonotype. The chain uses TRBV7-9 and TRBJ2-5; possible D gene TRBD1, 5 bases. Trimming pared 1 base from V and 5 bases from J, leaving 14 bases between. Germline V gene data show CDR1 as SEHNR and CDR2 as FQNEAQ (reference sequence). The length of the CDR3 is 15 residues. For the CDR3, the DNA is TGTGCCAGCAGCTTAGTGGTCAATTCAGGGGAGACCCAGTACTTC. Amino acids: CASSLVVNSGETQYF.

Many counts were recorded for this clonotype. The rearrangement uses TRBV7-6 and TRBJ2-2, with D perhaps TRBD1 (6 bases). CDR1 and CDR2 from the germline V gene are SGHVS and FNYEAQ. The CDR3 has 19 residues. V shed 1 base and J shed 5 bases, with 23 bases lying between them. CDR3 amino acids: CASSLVDFWDTEYTGELFF. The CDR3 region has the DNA TGTGCCAGCAGCTTAGTAGATTTCTGGGACACCGAGTATACCGGGGAGCTGTTTTTT.

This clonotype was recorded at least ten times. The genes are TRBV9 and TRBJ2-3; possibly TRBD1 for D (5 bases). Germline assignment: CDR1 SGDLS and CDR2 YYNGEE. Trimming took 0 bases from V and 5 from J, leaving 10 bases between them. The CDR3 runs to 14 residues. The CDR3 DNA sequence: TGTGCCAGCAGCGTAGGCAGGGATAGAGATACGCAGTATTTT. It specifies CASSVGRDRDTQYF.

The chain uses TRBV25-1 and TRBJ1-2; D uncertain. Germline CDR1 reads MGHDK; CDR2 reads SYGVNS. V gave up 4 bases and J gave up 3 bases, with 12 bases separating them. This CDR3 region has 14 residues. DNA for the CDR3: TGTGCCAGCAGTGGGGAAGCAATCCACTATGGCTACACCTTC. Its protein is CASSGEAIHYGYTF.

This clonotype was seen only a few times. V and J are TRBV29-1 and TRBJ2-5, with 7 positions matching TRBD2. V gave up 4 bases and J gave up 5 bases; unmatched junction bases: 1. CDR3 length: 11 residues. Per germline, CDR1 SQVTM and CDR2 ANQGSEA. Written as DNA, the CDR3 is TGCAGCGTTGGGCGGGGGGAGACCCAGTACTTC. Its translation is CSVGRGETQYF.

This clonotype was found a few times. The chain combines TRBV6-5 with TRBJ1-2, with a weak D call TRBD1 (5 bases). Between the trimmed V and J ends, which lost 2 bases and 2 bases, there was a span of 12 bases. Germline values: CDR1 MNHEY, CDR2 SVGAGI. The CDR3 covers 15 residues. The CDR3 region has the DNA TGTGCCAGCAGTTACGGGGAGGGGAGGAACTATGGCTACACCTTC. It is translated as CASSYGEGRNYGYTF.

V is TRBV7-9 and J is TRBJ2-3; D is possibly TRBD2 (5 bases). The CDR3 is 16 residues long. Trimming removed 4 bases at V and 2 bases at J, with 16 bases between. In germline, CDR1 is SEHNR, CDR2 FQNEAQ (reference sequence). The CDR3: CASSSARGLSTDTQYF. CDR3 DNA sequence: TGTGCCAGCAGCTCCGCTCGAGGGCTTTCCACAGATACGCAGTATTTT.

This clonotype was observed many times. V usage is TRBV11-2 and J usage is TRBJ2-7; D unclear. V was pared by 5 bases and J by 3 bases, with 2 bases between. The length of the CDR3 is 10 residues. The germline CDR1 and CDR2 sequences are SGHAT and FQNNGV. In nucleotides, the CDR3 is TGTGCCAGCAGCGACTACGAGCAGTACTTC. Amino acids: CASSDYEQYF. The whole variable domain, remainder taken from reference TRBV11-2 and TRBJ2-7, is EAGVAQSPRYKIIEKRQSVAFWCNPISGHATLYWYQQILGQGPKLLIQFQNNGVVDDSQLPKDRFSAERLKGVDSTLKIQPAKLEDSAVYLCASSDYEQYFGPGTRLTVT.

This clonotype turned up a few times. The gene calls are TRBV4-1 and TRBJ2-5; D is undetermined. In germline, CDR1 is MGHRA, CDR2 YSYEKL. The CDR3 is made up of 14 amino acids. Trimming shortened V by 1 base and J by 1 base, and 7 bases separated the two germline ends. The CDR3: CASSQVTVQETQYF. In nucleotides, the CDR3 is TGCGCCAGCAGCCAAGTTACGGTCCAAGAGACCCAGTACTTC.

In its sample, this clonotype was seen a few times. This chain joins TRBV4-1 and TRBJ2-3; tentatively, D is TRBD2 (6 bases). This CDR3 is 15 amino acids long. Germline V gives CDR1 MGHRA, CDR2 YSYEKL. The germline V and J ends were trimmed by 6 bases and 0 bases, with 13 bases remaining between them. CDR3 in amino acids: CASSRLGPSTDTQYF. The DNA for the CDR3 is TGCGCCAGCAGTCGACTAGGACCTAGCACAGATACGCAGTATTTT.

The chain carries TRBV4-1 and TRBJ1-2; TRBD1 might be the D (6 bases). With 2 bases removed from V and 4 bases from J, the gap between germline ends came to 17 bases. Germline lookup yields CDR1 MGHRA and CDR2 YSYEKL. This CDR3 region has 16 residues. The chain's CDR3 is CASSQRGGQTPYGYTF. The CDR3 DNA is TGCGCCAGCAGCCAAAGGGGGGGGCAAACTCCCTATGGCTACACCTTC.

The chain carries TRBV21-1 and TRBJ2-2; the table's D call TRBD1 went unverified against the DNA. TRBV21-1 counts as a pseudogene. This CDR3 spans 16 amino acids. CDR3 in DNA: TGTGCCAGCAGCAACGAACAGGGTGCGAACACCGGGGAGCTGTTTTTT. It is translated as CASSNEQGANTGELFF.

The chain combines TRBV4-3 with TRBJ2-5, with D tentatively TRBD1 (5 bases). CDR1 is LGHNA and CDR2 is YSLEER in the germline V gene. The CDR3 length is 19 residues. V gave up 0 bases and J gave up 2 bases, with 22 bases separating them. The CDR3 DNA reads TGCGCCAGCAGCCAAGATACAGGATATGGGCCGCCACGGCAAGAGACCCAGTACTTC. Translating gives CASSQDTGYGPPRQETQYF.

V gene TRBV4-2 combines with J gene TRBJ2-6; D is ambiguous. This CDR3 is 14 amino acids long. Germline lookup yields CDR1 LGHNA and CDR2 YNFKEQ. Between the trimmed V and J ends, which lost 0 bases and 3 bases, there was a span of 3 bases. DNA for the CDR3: TGTGCCAGCAGCCAAGAATATGGGGCCAACGTCCTGACTTTC. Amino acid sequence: CASSQEYGANVLTF.

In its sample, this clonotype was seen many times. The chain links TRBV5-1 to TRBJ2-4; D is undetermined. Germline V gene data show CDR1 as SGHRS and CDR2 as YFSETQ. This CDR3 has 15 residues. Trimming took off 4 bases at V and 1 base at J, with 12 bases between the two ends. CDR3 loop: CASSDWAPAKNIQYF. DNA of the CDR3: TGCGCCAGCAGCGATTGGGCCCCGGCCAAAAACATTCAGTACTTC.

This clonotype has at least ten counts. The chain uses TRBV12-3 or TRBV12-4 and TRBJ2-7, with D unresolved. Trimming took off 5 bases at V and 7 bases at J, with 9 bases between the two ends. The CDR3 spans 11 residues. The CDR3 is CASSPAREQYF. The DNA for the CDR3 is TGTGCCAGCAGTCCCGCGCGAGAGCAGTACTTC.

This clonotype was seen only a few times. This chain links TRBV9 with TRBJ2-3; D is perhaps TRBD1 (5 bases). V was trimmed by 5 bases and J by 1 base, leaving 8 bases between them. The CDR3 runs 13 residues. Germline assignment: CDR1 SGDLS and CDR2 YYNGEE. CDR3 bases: TGTGCCAGCAGGGGGCTGCGCACAGATACGCAGTATTTT. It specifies CASRGLRTDTQYF. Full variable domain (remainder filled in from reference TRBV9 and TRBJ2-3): DSGVTQTPKHLITATGQRVTLRCSPRSGDLSVYWYQQSLDQGLQFLIQYYNGEERAKGNILERFSAQQFPDLHSELNLSSLELGDSALYFCASRGLRTDTQYFGPGTRLTVL.

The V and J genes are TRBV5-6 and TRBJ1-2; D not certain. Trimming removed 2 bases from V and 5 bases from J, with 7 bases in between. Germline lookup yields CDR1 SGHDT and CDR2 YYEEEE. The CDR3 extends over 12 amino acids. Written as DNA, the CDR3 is TGTGCCAGCAGCTTCGGGTCTTATGGCTACACCTTC. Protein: CASSFGSYGYTF. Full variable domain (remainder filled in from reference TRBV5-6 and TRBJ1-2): DAGVTQSPTHLIKTRGQQVTLRCSPKSGHDTVSWYQQALGQGPQFIFQYYEEEERQRGNFPDRFSGHQFPNYSSELNVNALLLGDSALYLCASSFGSYGYTFGSGTRLTVV.

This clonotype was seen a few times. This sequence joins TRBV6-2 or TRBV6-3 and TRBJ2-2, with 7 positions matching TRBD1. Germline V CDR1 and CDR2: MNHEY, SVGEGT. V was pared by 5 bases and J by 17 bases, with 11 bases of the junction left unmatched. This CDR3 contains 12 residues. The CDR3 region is CASSKGGQRLFF. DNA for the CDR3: TGTGCCAGCAGTAAAGGGGGACAGAGACTTTTTTTT.

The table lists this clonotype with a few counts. For the CDR3, the DNA is TGCGCCAGCAGCCAAGGACAGGGCGGCTACACCTTC. Its translation is CASSQGQGGYTF. The V and J genes are TRBV4-1 and TRBJ1-2, with TRBD1 matching 7 bases. Per germline, CDR1 MGHRA and CDR2 YSYEKL. CDR3 length: 12 residues. J gave up 8 bases and V 1 base, and 1 base lay outside the gene matches.